This TCR beta chain came from a study of blood T cells in healthy people across ages. Primers used in a second PCR of about 7 to 12 cycles were a sample-barcoded 5' primer and a J-beta primer mix. MiXCR was run by TCRdb on the 5' RACE reads, yielding one entry per CDR3 protein. This table has 1,500,000 or so distinct CDR3 sequences, around 55% appearing once. Note on this clonotype: Its target is not known.

Whole-study results and caveats: Researchers deemed the diversity estimates from one million T cells underestimates.

V was pared by 2 bases and J by 5 bases, with 5 bases of the junction left unmatched. The germline CDR1 and CDR2 sequences are SGHRS and YFSETQ. This CDR3 comprises 15 residues. The receptor's source is a man aged 18 to 29 in good health. The specimen was blood. V and J are TRBV5-1 and TRBJ2-3, with TRBD1 identical over 10 bases. The CDR3 spells CASSLGTGVVDTQYF. The CDR3, as DNA: TGCGCCAGCAGCTTAGGGACAGGGGTTGTAGATACGCAGTATTTT. The complete variable domain, with remaining parts taken from reference TRBV5-1 and TRBJ2-3, reads KAGVTQTPRYLIKTRGQQVTLSCSPISGHRSVSWYQQTPGQGLQFLFEYFSETQRNKGNFPGRFSGRQFSNSRSEMNVSTLELGDSALYLCASSLGTGVVDTQYFGPGTRLTVL.